This T cell receptor beta chain was identified in a study of blood T cell repertoires in COVID-19 (dated by TCRdb to the early 2020s). General notes on the study: Collaborator samples came from the United States, Italy and Spain and covered acute and convalescent phases of COVID-19. The prospective study material was composed of cDNA or gDNA derived from T cells, B-cell-depleted T cells, or PBMCs. Subjects who had been exposed to COVID-19, were actively infected with it, or had recovered from it provided the deeply sampled blood TCRbeta repertoires that made up the dataset. The repertoires were released in a freely available public database intended as a resource for research on the immune response to SARS-CoV-2. The sample metadata nearly always contained a de-identified subject ID, COVID-19 status, age in years and sex. Samples were obtained from the ongoing ImmuneRACE study (first 160 participants) and from about 1,300 subjects provided by 6 global collaborators. Where available, HLA class I and class II types were obtained from metadata supplied by the sample provider rather than from assay-based typing. Results and caveats for the whole study, not just this receptor: The amount of clinical and demographic metadata varied by source and participant and was provided uncurated.

From its cysteine to its phenylalanine, the CDR3 spans 14 amino acids. Only CDR3 DNA remains: 42 bases, in frame from the first base. V lost 2 bases and J lost 4 bases; the stretch between them is 8 bases long. CDR1 and CDR2, looked up from the germline V gene (reference sequence), are LGHDT and YNNKEL. As concerns this clone: Its antigen is still unknown. The sample holds no much larger clone one base away, and base qualities are not on file.

Participants in the prospective study were enrolled through a virtual design, were aged roughly 18 to 100 years, and lived in approximately 25 United States geographic areas. In the prospective study, cohorts were assigned on the basis of participant-reported clinical history obtained from a screening survey and a study questionnaire. A participant counted as exposed if, within 2 weeks of entering the study, that participant had been in contact with someone who had a PCR-confirmed or clinician-diagnosed COVID-19 case. Each participant in the prospective study had whole blood, serum and a nasopharyngeal or oropharyngeal swab collected by mobile phlebotomists. Participants in the prospective study had the option to provide additional blood draws and questionnaires over an approximately 2-month period. Blood samples from the prospective study were shipped frozen or at room temperature prior to DNA extraction.

TCRbeta CDR3 regions were amplified from genomic DNA by means of the immunoSEQ Assay, a bias-controlled multiplex PCR. In the source study's methods: The number of nucleated cells in each sample was estimated from the amplification of reference gene primers within the assay. Sequence reads were collapsed and filtered to measure the absolute abundance of every unique TCRbeta CDR3 rearrangement. Productive Simpson clonality was computed per sample as the square root of Simpson's diversity index over productive rearrangements. The source is immuneACCESS, and TCRdb retained only in-frame sequences with V and J called. Part of the clones is not carried over; for the studies checked, unresolved V genes explain less than half of this, and the remainder is unexplained. D and trimming were read from the DNA, whereas the V and J calls and clone size are those reported in that table. The sample has fewer than 200,000 clones on record, over 80% of them singletons. Roughly 3.1% of the sample belongs to the ten largest clones.

Here the chain combines TRBV3-1 (or the pseudogene TRBV3-2) and TRBJ2-2; a weak D assignment points to TRBD1 (6 bases agree). Sequencing input: PBMCs or T cells enriched from blood (not recorded which). This clonotype was obtained from a woman aged 25 to 45 who had been exposed to COVID-19. This receptor has the CDR3 CASSQQGFTGELFF. DNA sequence: TGTGCCAGCAGCCAACAGGGGTTCACCGGGGAGCTGTTTTTT.